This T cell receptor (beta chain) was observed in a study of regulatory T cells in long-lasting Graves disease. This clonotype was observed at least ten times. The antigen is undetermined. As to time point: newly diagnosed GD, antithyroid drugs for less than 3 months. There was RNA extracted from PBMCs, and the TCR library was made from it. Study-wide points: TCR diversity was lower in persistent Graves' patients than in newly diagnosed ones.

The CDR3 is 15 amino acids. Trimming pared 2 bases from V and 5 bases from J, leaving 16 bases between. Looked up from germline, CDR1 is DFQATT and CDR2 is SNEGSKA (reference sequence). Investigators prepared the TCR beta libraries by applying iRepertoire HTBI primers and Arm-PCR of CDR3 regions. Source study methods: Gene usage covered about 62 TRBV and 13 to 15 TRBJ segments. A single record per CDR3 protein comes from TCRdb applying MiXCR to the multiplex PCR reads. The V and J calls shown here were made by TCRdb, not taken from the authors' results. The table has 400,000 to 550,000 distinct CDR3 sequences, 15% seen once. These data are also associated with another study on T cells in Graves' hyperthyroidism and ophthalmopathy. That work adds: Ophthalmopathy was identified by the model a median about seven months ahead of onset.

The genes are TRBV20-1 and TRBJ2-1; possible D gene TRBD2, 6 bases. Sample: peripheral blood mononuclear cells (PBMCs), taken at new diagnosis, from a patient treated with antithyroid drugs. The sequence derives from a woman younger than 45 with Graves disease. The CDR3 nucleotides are TGCAGTGCTAGACCCCCGGGAGCCTGGGACAATGAGCAGTTCTTC. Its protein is CSARPPGAWDNEQFF.